This T cell receptor (beta chain) was recorded in a study of T-cell memory formation after mild COVID-19. Overall study results and limits: CD4/CD8 balance held among clones contracting day 15 to 85, and later expanders leaned CD4+.

TCRdb ran MiXCR on the 5' RACE reads and lists one entry per CDR3 protein. The sample yields 130,000 to 150,000 distinct CDR3 sequences, about 5.7% seen once. Regarding this clonotype: Its cognate antigen is unknown.

This receptor was taken from an adult woman who had mild COVID-19 (a few samples of this study predate the infection). Cell type and time point are not known. What was sequenced was PBMCs or a T cell subset sorted from them (not recorded which).

The CDR3 DNA follows: TGTGCCAGCAGCAAAGTGGGCAGGTTGAACACTGAAGCTTTCTTT. This codes for CASSKVGRLNTEAFF. This chain joins TRBV21-1 and TRBJ1-1. TRBV21-1 is classified as a pseudogene. This CDR3 has 15 residues.